Presented here are 14 T cell receptor beta chains from one specimen sequenced in a study of CD8 T cells in ankylosing spondylitis. TCRdb reprocessed the 5' RACE reads via MiXCR and lists one record per CDR3 protein. In the table there are 150,000 to 200,000 distinct CDR3 sequences, around 20% of which are singletons. The sequencing input was blood, either unsorted or a sorted T cell fraction (not recorded which). These receptors all stem from a male donor with ankylosing spondylitis or in good health (not recorded which).

This clonotype was seen at least ten times. This rearrangement joins TRBV29-1 to TRBJ2-3; the D gene is possibly TRBD2 (6 bases). Germline assignment: CDR1 SQVTM and CDR2 ANQGSEA. The CDR3 runs to 12 residues. Trimming cost V 5 bases and J 6 bases, with 12 bases left between them. CDR3 in DNA: TGCAGCGTTTTGGCTAGCGTGGATACGCAGTATTTT. Translating it yields CSVLASVDTQYF.

This clonotype was seen many times. The chain has TRBV20-1 and TRBJ1-4; the match to TRBD1 covers 7 bases. Unmatched junction bases numbered 4, after V lost 6 bases and J lost 3 bases. Germline V gives CDR1 DFQATT, CDR2 SNEGSKA (reference sequence). The CDR3 is made up of 13 amino acids. Written as DNA, the CDR3 is TGCAGTGCCCCCGGGACAGCTAATGAAAAACTGTTTTTT. As protein: CSAPGTANEKLFF.

V usage is TRBV20-1 and J usage is TRBJ2-1, with 10 bases that match TRBD2. Germline lookup yields CDR1 DFQATT and CDR2 SNEGSKA (reference sequence). The junction had 4 bases not matched to a gene; V was cut back by 0 bases and J by 8 bases. The length of the CDR3 is 14 residues. The CDR3 DNA reads TGCAGTGCTAGAGATGGGACTAGCGCCGATGAGCAGTTCTTC. It codes for CSARDGTSADEQFF.

The sample holds a few counts of this clonotype. The J gene is TRBJ1-1, the V gene TRBV29-1; D is unclear. Germline CDR1 is SQVTM and CDR2 is ANQGSEA. CDR3 length: 12 amino acids. V lost 6 bases, J lost 7 bases, and 15 bases lay in between. CDR3 in DNA: TGCAGCGTACAAGGAGGGTTGGGTGAAGCTTTCTTT. Protein sequence: CSVQGGLGEAFF.

There are a few counts of this clonotype. The V call is TRBV7-9, the J call TRBJ2-1, with 9 bases identical to TRBD2. With 5 bases clipped from V and 7 bases from J, the junction kept 15 bases outside the gene matches. The CDR3 extends over 17 amino acids. The germline CDR1 and CDR2 sequences are SEHNR and FQNEAQ (reference sequence). As DNA, the CDR3 is TGTGCCAGCAGCCCGGGCCCCGGGACTAGCAGTAATAATGAGCAGTTCTTC. Translating it yields CASSPGPGTSSNNEQFF.

This chain uses TRBV5-1 with TRBJ2-3, with TRBD2 matching over 10 bases. The J segment lost 0 bases and the V segment lost 0 bases, leaving 7 bases of the junction unmatched. The germline gives CDR1 SGHRS, CDR2 YFSETQ. The CDR3 length is 18 residues. Written as DNA, the CDR3 is TGCGCCAGCAGCTTGGGACTAGCGGGCGGCCCAAGCACAGATACGCAGTATTTT. Translating gives CASSLGLAGGPSTDTQYF.

This clonotype was observed a few times. The V and J genes are TRBV18 and TRBJ1-4; TRBD1 is a possible D gene (6 bases). This CDR3 spans 14 amino acids. In germline, CDR1 is KGHSH, CDR2 LQKENI. Deletions cut 6 bases from V and 8 bases from J, with 16 bases between. The CDR3 spells CASSPGQVGEKLFF. The DNA for the CDR3 is TGTGCCAGCTCGCCGGGACAAGTGGGGGAAAAACTGTTTTTT.

This clonotype was detected only a few times. This chain uses TRBV28 with TRBJ1-5; tentative D call: TRBD1 (6 bases). The germline V and J ends were trimmed by 6 bases and 8 bases, with 20 bases remaining between them. This CDR3 has 15 amino acids. The germline V gene encodes CDR1 MDHEN and CDR2 SYDVKM. The DNA for the CDR3 is TGTGCCAGCAGCGCAGAGGGACACCCTCTGGAGCCCCAGCATTTT. This gives the protein CASSAEGHPLEPQHF.

The chain combines TRBV19 with TRBJ1-2; TRBD1 matches 8 bases. V dropped 10 bases and J dropped 4; count of bases not matched to a gene: 11. Germline CDR1 and CDR2: LNHDA and SQIVND (reference sequence). The CDR3 totals 14 residues. CDR3 residues: CATTDRAGGYGYTF. The CDR3 DNA follows: TGTGCCACAACGGACAGGGCTGGGGGCTATGGCTACACCTTC.

The V call is TRBV7-6, the J call TRBJ2-4; D is unclear. With 0 bases removed from V and 8 bases from J, the gap between germline ends came to 11 bases. The length of the CDR3 is 14 residues. Germline assignment: CDR1 SGHVS and CDR2 FNYEAQ. The chain's CDR3 is CASSLALEWDIQYF. The CDR3 nucleotides are TGTGCCAGCAGCTTAGCGCTGGAGTGGGACATTCAGTACTTC.

This clonotype appeared many times. CDR3 in DNA: TGTGCCACCAGTGATGTCGTCGAAGGAGGGAGCACAGATACGCAGTATTTT. It translates to CATSDVVEGGSTDTQYF. V usage is TRBV24-1 and J usage is TRBJ2-3, with D possibly being TRBD2 (6 bases). Germline CDR1 KGHDR, CDR2 SFDVKD. Trimming pared 3 bases from V and 0 bases from J, leaving 15 bases between. This CDR3 is built from 17 residues.

This clonotype appeared many times. The chain links TRBV7-3 to TRBJ1-1; D uncertain. From germline, CDR1 is SGHTA and CDR2 FQGTGA. The germline V and J ends were trimmed by 1 base and 0 bases, with 15 bases remaining between them. The CDR3 extends over 17 amino acids. The CDR3 DNA sequence: TGTGCCAGCAGCTTAAGGGATCCCCTAATAATGAACACTGAAGCTTTCTTT. Translating it yields CASSLRDPLIMNTEAFF.

The genes are TRBV9 and TRBJ1-3; a weak D match, TRBD1 (6 bases). Trimming stripped 3 bases from V and 6 bases from J, with 16 bases between. CDR3 length equals 15 residues. Germline V CDR1 and CDR2: SGDLS, YYNGEE. The CDR3 DNA sequence: TGTGCCAGCAGCGCAGGACAGAACTCGCTAAACACCATATATTTT. It codes for CASSAGQNSLNTIYF. The whole variable domain, remainder taken from reference TRBV9 and TRBJ1-3, is DSGVTQTPKHLITATGQRVTLRCSPRSGDLSVYWYQQSLDQGLQFLIQYYNGEERAKGNILERFSAQQFPDLHSELNLSSLELGDSALYFCASSAGQNSLNTIYFGEGSWLTVV.

This clonotype was detected many times. This chain connects TRBV20-1 to TRBJ2-1; D assignment may be TRBD1 or TRBD2 (6 bases each). The CDR3 is 13 amino acids. Germline CDR1 DFQATT, CDR2 SNEGSKA (reference sequence). The V and J ends lost 0 bases and 11 bases respectively, with 14 bases between them. The DNA of the CDR3 is TGCAGTGCTAGAGATAGGGGGGTCGAGAAGCAGTTCTTC. This codes for CSARDRGVEKQFF.